This TCR beta chain was identified in a study of shared T cell receptors in the human thymus. This CDR3 contains 16 residues. Between the trimmed V and J ends, which lost 0 bases and 0 bases, there was a span of 12 bases. Germline V lookup: CDR1 MGHRA, CDR2 YSYEKL. Measured with immunoSEQ multiplex PCR; TCRdb has only the in-frame clones, and not every one. The sample yields hundreds of thousands of clones, more than 70% seen once. A further study also used this sample, focusing on human thymus T cells. That source notes: Each of the donors was a healthy Finnish infant who was undergoing open corrective cardiac surgery for congenital heart defects.

This receptor was identified in a boy in the first two years of life with a congenital heart defect. Sequenced input: thymocytes. The chain links TRBV4-1 to TRBJ2-7; D is unclear. Written as DNA, the CDR3 is TGCGCCAGCAGCCAAGATCTGTGTCTCAGCTCCTACGAGCAGTACTTC. Its protein is CASSQDLCLSSYEQYF.